This T cell receptor (beta chain) was identified in a study of long-term antiretroviral therapy in people with HIV (dated by TCRdb to 2021 to 2024). Regarding the complete study: The earliest samples were collected approximately a decade before the 2015 WHO recommendation for immediate ART, a period when ART was typically delayed until CD4 counts fell. A total of roughly 200 cryopreserved PBMC samples came from approximately 30 adults with confirmed HIV infection and were collected serially over a mean of approximately six years (range 1-12). No cross-contamination during QIAcube processing was seen in test extractions of a monoclonal T-cell line run alongside around 34 polyclonal samples. About 35% of the 30 participants with HIV were female. A retrospective serial study tested whether changes in peripheral blood TRB repertoire composition and diversity were associated with ART initiation and durable HIV suppression. On the study overall, not on this receptor specifically: Expanded TRB clones identified before ART initiation dominated the repertoire at all time points, although this dominance fluctuated and declined in many PLHIV after ART. No data were available on ART adherence, viral resistance or therapy changes, limiting inferences about post-ART repertoire changes. Samples dated from the mid-2000s to the late 2010s, and the ART regimens used may be less effective than current ones. Starting ART was linked to a significant rise in TRB diversity, yet even with long-term ART the diversity remained significantly lower than in transplant donor controls. Unsorted PBMC were profiled instead of sorted CD4+ and CD8+ T cells because pre-ART samples had limited cell numbers. Limited PBMC availability meant only the TCR beta chain was sequenced, without alpha chain pairing. HIV repertoires had narrower CDR3 length ranges than controls, and the network structure suggested an antigen-experienced repertoire that shifted only slightly toward naive after ART.

Sequences SNHLY (CDR1) and FYNNEI (CDR2) are obtained from the germline V gene. The cysteine opens and the phenylalanine closes a CDR3 of 11 amino acids. Only the CDR3 DNA is retained, 33 bases long and in frame from the first base. The immunoSEQ hsTCRB v3.0 assay was used at survey level resolution to sequence the TRB variable region. The target sequencing depth for TRB was 40,000-50,000 T-cell genomes per sample. Pooled TRB libraries were sequenced on an Illumina MiSeq with a v3 150-cycle kit. In the authors' own workflow: Repertoire analysis was run in R within a reproducible Nextflow workflow that covered QC, data transformation and analysis. LymphoSeq2, an R package for exploring AIRR-Seq data, was used to implement custom analyses. Several samples that produced fewer than 5000 total TRB sequences were removed, so about 200 HIV repertoires were analyzed. Of the 180 to 200 retained HIV repertoires, almost 60 were collected before and 120 to 140 after ART initiation. Repertoires were downsampled to 5000 TRB nucleotide sequences, and summary statistics were averaged over 100 downsampling iterations. TRB sequences were retained for analysis only if CDR3 regions of at least seven amino acids were present. Two measures captured diversity: a Shannon entropy-derived clonality score and the Gini coefficient. In repertoire networks, the top 5000 CDR3 amino acid sequences were linked whenever an edit distance of one separated two sequences. Antigen specificity groups and MHC restriction were predicted for TRB CDR3 amino acid sequences with GLIPH2. CDR3 amino acid sequences were matched against VDJdb and McPAS-TCR to flag known CMV, EBV, HIV or tissue antigen associations. Pre-ART, post-ART and control groups were compared with Wilcoxon signed-rank tests and Holm-Bonferroni correction. In its TCRdb copy, this immuneACCESS table keeps in-frame sequences only and misses some clones. Where compared with another copy, unresolved V genes explain less than half of these, and the others have no known cause. The DNA gave D and trimming, while V, J and clone size come from that table. Counted in this sample were more than 35,000 clones; over 75% of them appeared once. The biggest ten clones account for roughly a tenth of the sample.

To be included, a participant needed at least one PBMC sample from before ART initiation plus at least two post-ART samples. Treatment was received in the United States of America by all participants with HIV. Before DNA extraction, cryopreserved samples of roughly 0.85-11 million PBMC were thawed and then washed. At the time of the earliest PBMC sample, participants with HIV were aged between about 20 and 54 years. PBMC samples from each participant spanned 1-4 timepoints before ART initiation and 2-8 timepoints after ART initiation, with a median of 7 samples. Serial HIV viral load, CD4+ T-cell count, ART history and demographic data were obtained for every participant. Genomic DNA was extracted from unsorted PBMC with a Qiagen kit on a QIAcube, processed in batches of 12 samples. Comment on this clone: Its cognate antigen has yet to be identified. Germline and junction disagree at one end, which may indicate a read error.

The sequencing here drew on unsorted PBMCs, taken 2.2 years after starting antiretroviral therapy. The TCR sequence derives from a man aged 18 to 30 with HIV. The chain was built from TRBV2 and TRBJ1-4, with the D gene uncertain. The nucleotide sequence is given as TGTGCCAGCAGTGAAGCGAGGCTTCAGTTCTTT. Translated, it reads CASSEARLQFF.